These 3 T cell receptor beta chains share one sample of origin, sequenced in a study of blood T cell repertoires in COVID-19. The data were produced by immunoSEQ multiplex PCR, yet TCRdb's version contains in-frame clones alone and is incomplete. The repertoire holds around 250,000 clones, with 85% as singletons. Sample: PBMCs or T cells enriched from blood (not recorded which). The receptor source for this set is a woman in her 50s with acute COVID-19.

The chain combines TRBV9 with TRBJ2-1; 10 nucleotides agree with TRBD2. J lost 2 bases, V lost 2 bases, and 10 bases had no gene match. Germline V gene sequence: CDR1 SGDLS, CDR2 YYNGEE. CDR3 size: 18 residues. CDR3: CASSVSPLAGVPYNEQFF. DNA of the CDR3: TGTGCCAGCAGCGTCTCCCCCCTAGCGGGGGTTCCCTACAATGAGCAGTTCTTC.

The J gene is TRBJ2-4, the V gene TRBV30, with D possibly being TRBD2 (7 bases). V shed 5 bases and J shed 0 bases, with 14 bases lying between them. Germline V gene sequence: CDR1 GTSNPN, CDR2 SVGIG (reference sequence). This CDR3 has 15 residues. The CDR3 region is CAWGGGGLAKNIQYF. As DNA, the CDR3 is TGTGCCTGGGGGGGAGGGGGTTTAGCCAAAAACATTCAGTACTTC.

The chain uses TRBV19 and TRBJ2-2, with D unresolved. This CDR3 region has 11 residues. V was pared by 7 bases and J by 5 bases, with 5 bases between. Germline values: CDR1 LNHDA, CDR2 SQIVND (reference sequence). CDR3 loop: CASTVTGELFF. As DNA, the CDR3 is TGTGCCAGTACCGTTACCGGGGAGCTGTTTTTT.